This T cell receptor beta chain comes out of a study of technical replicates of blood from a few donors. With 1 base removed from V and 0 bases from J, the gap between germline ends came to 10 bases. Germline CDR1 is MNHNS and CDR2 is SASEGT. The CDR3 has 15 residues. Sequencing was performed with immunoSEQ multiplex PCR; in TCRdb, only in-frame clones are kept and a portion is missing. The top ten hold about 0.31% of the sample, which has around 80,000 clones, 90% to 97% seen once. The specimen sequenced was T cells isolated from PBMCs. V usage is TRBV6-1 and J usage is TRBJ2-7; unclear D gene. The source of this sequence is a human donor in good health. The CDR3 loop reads CASSEVGRSSYEQYF. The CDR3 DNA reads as TGTGCCAGCAGTGAAGTCGGTAGGAGCTCCTACGAGCAGTACTTC.